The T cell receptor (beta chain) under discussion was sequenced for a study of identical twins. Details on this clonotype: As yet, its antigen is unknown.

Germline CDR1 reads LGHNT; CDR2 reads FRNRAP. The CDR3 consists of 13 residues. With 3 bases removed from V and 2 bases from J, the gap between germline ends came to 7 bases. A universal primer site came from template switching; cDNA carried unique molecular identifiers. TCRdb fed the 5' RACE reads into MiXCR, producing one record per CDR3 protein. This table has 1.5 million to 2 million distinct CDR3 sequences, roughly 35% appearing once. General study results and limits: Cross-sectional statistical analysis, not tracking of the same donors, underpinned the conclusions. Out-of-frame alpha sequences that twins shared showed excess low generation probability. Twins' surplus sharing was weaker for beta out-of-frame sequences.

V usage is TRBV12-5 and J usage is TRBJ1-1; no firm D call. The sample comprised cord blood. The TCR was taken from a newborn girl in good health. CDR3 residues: CASGFAVNTEAFF. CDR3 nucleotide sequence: TGTGCTAGTGGTTTTGCTGTTAACACTGAAGCTTTCTTT.